This T cell receptor beta chain was identified in a study of control samples from healthy donors and cancer patients. Method: immunoSEQ multiplex PCR; TCRdb's copy keeps in-frame clones and lacks some. The sample includes roughly 150,000 clones, 70% to 90% of them seen just once. This clone was picked up a small number of times. Material: blood. This TCR was recovered from a man aged 18 to 29 in good health.

CDR3 nucleotides: TGCGCCAGCAGCCCCGACAGGGTGAACACTGAAGCTTTCTTT. Its protein product is CASSPDRVNTEAFF. This chain connects TRBV5-1 to TRBJ1-1, with 7 bases fitting TRBD1. J lost 0 bases, V lost 4 bases, and 3 bases had no gene match. The CDR3 length is 14 residues. Germline CDR1 SGHRS, CDR2 YFSETQ.